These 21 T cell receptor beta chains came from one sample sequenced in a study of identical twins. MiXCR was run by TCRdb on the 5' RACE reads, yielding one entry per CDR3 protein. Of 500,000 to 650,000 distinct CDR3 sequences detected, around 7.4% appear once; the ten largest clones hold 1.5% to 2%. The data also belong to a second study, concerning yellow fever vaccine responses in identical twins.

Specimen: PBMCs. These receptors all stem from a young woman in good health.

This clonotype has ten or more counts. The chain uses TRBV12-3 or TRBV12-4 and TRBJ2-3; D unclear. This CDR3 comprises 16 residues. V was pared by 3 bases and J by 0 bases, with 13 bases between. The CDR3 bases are TGTGCCAGCAGTTTCCTAGTACAACCTAGCACAGATACGCAGTATTTT. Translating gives CASSFLVQPSTDTQYF.

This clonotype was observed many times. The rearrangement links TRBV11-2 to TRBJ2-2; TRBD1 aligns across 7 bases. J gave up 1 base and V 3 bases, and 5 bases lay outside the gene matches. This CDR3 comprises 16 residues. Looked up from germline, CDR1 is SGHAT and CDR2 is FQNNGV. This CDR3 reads CASSLNRDRNTGELFF. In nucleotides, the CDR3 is TGTGCCAGCAGCTTGAACCGGGACAGGAACACCGGGGAGCTGTTTTTT.

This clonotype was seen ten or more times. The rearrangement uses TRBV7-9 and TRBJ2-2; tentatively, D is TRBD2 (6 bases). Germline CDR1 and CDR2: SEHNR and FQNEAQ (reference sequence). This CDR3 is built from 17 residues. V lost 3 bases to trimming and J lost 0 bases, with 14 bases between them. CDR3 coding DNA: TGTGCCAGCAGCTTTGAGTTAGCGGCCTCGAACACCGGGGAGCTGTTTTTT. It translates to CASSFELAASNTGELFF. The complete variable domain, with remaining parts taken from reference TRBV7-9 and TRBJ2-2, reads DTGVSQNPRHKITKRGQNVTFRCDPISEHNRLYWYRQTLGQGPEFLTYFQNEAQLEKSRLLSDRFSAERPKGSFSTLEIQRTEQGDSAMYLCASSFELAASNTGELFFGEGSRLTVL.

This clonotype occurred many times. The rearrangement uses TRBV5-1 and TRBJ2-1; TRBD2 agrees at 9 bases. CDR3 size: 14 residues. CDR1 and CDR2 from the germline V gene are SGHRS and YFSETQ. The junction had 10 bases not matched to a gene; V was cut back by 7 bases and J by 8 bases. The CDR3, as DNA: TGCGCCAGCGGAGGCCTAGCGGGATTGGATGAGCAGTTCTTC. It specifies CASGGLAGLDEQFF.

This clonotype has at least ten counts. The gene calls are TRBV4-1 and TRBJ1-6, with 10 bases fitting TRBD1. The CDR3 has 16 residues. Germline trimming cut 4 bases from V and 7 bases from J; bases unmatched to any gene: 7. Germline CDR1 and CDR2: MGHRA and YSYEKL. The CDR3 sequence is CASSRQTGGRNSPLHF. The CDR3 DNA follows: TGCGCCAGCAGCCGACAGACAGGGGGCAGGAATTCACCCCTCCACTTT.

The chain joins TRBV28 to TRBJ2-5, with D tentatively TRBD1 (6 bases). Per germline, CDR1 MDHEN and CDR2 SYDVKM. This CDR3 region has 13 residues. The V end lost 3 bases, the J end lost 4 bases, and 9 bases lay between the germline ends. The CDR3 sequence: CASSFPGAETQYF. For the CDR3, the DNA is TGTGCCAGCAGTTTCCCAGGGGCAGAGACCCAGTACTTC. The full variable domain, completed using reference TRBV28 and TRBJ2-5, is DVKVTQSSRYLVKRTGEKVFLECVQDMDHENMFWYRQDPGLGLRLIYFSYDVKMKEKGDIPEGYSVSREKKERFSLILESASTNQTSMYLCASSFPGAETQYFGPGTRLLVL.

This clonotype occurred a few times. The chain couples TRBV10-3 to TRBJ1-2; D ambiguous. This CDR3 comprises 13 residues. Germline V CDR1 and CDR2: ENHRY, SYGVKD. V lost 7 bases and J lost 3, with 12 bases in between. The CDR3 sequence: CAITMGTDYGYTF. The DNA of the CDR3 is TGTGCCATCACCATGGGCACAGACTATGGCTACACCTTC.

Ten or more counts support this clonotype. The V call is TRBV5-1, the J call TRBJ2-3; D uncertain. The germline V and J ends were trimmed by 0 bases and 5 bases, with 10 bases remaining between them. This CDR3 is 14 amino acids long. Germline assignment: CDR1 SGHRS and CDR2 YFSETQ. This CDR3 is CASSLGLVKDTQYF. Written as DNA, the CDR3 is TGCGCCAGCAGCTTGGGTCTAGTCAAAGATACGCAGTATTTT.

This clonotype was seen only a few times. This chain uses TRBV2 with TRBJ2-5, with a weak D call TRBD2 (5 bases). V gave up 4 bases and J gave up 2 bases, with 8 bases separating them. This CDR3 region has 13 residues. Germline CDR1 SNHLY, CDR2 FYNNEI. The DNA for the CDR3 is TGTGCCAGCAGTGGAGGGAAACAAGAGACCCAGTACTTC. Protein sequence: CASSGGKQETQYF.

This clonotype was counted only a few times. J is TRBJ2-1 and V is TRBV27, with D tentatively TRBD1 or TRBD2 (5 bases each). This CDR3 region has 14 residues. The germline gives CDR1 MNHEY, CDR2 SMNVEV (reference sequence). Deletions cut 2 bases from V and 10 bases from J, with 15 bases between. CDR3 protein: CASSLAGAQYEQFF. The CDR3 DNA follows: TGTGCCAGCAGTTTAGCCGGGGCACAATACGAGCAGTTCTTC.

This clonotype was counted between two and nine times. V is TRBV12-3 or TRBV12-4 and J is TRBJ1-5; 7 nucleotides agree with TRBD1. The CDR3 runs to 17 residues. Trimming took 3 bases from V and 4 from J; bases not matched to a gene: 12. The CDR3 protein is CASSFRGFMAPNQPQHF. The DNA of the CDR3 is TGTGCCAGCAGTTTCAGGGGGTTTATGGCCCCAAATCAGCCCCAGCATTTT.

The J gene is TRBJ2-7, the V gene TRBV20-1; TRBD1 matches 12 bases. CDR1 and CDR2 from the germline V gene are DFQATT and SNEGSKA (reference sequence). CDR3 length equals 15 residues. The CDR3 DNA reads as TGCAGTGCTAGAAGAGGGACAGGGGGCTCCCACGAGCAGTACGTC. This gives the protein CSARRGTGGSHEQYV.

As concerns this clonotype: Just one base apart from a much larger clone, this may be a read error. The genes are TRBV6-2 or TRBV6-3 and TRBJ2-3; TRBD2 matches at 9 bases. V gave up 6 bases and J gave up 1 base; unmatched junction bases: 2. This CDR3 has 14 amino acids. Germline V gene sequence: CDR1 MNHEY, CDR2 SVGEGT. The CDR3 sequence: CASRRTSGTDTQYF. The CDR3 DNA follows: TGTGCCAGCAGACGGACTAGCGGCACAGATACGCAGTATTTT.

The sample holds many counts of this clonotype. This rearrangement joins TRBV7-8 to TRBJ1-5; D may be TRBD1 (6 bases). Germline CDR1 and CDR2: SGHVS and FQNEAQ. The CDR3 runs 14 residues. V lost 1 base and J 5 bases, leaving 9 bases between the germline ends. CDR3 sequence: CASSLVTGDQPQHF. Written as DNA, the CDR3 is TGTGCCAGCAGCTTAGTGACAGGAGATCAGCCCCAGCATTTT.

The CDR3: CASRPALAGGQAQFF. DNA of the CDR3: TGCGCCAGCAGACCCGCCCTAGCGGGAGGGCAGGCCCAGTTCTTC. The chain employs TRBV5-1 and TRBJ2-1, with TRBD2 identical over 12 bases. With 5 bases clipped from V and 13 bases from J, the junction kept 13 bases outside the gene matches. Per the germline V gene, CDR1 is SGHRS and CDR2 is YFSETQ. The CDR3 extends over 15 amino acids. The complete variable domain, with remaining parts taken from reference TRBV5-1 and TRBJ2-1, reads KAGVTQTPRYLIKTRGQQVTLSCSPISGHRSVSWYQQTPGQGLQFLFEYFSETQRNKGNFPGRFSGRQFSNSRSEMNVSTLELGDSALYLCASRPALAGGQAQFFGPGTRLTVL.

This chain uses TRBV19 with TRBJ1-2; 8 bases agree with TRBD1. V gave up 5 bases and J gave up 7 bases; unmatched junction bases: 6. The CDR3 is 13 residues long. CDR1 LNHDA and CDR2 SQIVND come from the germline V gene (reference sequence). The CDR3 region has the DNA TGTGCCAGTAGTTCCGGACAGGGCTTTGGCTACACCTTC. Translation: CASSSGQGFGYTF.

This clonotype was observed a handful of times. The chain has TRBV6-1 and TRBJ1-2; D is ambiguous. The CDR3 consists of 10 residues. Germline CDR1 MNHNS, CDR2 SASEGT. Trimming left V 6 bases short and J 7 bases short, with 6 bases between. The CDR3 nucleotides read TGTGCCAGCAGCGACTTTGGCTACACCTTC. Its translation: CASSDFGYTF.

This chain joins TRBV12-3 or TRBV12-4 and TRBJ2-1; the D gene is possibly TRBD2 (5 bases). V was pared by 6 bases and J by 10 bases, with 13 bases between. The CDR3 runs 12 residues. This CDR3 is CASSPDYLEQFF. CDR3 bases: TGTGCCAGCAGCCCCGACTACCTCGAGCAGTTCTTC.

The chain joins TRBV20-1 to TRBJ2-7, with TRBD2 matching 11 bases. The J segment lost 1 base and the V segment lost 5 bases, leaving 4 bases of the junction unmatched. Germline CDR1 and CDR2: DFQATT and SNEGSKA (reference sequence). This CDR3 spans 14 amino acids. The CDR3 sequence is CSALRTSGSYEQYF. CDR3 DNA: TGCAGTGCTCTCCGGACTAGCGGGTCCTACGAGCAGTACTTC.

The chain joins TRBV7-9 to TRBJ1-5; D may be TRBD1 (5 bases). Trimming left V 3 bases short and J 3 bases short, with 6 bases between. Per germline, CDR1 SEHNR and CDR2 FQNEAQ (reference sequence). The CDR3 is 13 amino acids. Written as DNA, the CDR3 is TGTGCCAGCAGCTTGACAGTCAATCAGCCCCAGCATTTT. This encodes CASSLTVNQPQHF.

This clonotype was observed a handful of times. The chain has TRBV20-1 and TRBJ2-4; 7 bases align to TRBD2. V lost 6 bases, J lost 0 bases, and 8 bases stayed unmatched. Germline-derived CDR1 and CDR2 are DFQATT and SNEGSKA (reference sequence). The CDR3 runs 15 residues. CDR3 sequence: CSARGREIAKNIQYF. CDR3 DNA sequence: TGCAGTGCCCGGGGGAGGGAGATAGCCAAAAACATTCAGTACTTC.